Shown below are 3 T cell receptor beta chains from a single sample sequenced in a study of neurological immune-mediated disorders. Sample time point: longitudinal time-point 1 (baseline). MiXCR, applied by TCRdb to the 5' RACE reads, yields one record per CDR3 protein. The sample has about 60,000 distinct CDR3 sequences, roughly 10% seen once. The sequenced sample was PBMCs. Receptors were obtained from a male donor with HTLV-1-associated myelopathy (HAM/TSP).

CDR3 sequence: CSARGGVYNEQFF. CDR3 coding DNA: TGCAGTGCTAGAGGGGGGGTCTACAATGAGCAGTTCTTC. The V call is TRBV20-1, the J call TRBJ2-1, with D possibly being TRBD2 (6 bases). V was clipped by 1 base and J by 3 bases, with 7 bases between them. Germline V gene lookup returns CDR1 DFQATT and CDR2 SNEGSKA (reference sequence). This CDR3 comprises 13 residues.

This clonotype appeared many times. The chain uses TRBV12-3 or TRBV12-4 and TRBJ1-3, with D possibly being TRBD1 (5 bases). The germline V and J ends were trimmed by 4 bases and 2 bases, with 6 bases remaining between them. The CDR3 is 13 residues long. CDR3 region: CASSSDTGNTIYF. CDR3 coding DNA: TGTGCCAGCAGTTCGGACACTGGAAACACCATATATTTT.

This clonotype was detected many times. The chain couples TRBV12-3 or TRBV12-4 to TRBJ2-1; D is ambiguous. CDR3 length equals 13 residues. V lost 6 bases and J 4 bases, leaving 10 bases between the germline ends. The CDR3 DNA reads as TGTGCCAGCAGCCGCGACGGATACAATGAGCAGTTCTTC. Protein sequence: CASSRDGYNEQFF.